The T cell receptor (beta chain) described here comes from a study of OX40 agonist ivuxolimab in advanced cancers. Whole-study results and caveats: Undetermined was the antigen specificity of the expanded peripheral T cells.

The V gene's germline CDR1 is SNHLY and CDR2 FYNNEI. The V end was cut by 3 bases, the J end by 3 bases, with 12 bases between. The CDR3 is 15 amino acids. Regarding this clone: Its cognate antigen is unknown.

Sequencing used immunoSEQ multiplex PCR; TCRdb keeps in-frame clones, though not all of them. Counted here are about 17,000 clones, less than 90% occurring once; the ten biggest clones make up around 25%. The input for sequencing was CD4+ or CD8+ T cells sorted from blood, taken in a trial of the OX40 agonist ivuxolimab. This TCR derives from an adult with an advanced solid tumor such as melanoma, head and neck, liver or kidney cancer. This chain uses TRBV2 with TRBJ2-1, with unresolved D. CDR3 loop: CASSDGLTLYNEQFF. The CDR3 DNA reads TGTGCCAGCAGTGATGGGCTAACCCTCTACAATGAGCAGTTCTTC.